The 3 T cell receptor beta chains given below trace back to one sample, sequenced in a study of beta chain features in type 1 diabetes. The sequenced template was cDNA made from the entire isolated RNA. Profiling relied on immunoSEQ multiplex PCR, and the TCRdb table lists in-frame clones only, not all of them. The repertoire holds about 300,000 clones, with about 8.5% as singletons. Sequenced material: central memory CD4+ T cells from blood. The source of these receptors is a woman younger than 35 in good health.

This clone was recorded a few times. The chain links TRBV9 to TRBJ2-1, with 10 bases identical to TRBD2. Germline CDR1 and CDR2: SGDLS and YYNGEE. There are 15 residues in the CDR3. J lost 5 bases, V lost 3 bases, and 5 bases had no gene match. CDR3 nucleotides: TGTGCCAGCAGCGCACTAGCGGGGTTAAACAATGAGCAGTTCTTC. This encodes CASSALAGLNNEQFF.

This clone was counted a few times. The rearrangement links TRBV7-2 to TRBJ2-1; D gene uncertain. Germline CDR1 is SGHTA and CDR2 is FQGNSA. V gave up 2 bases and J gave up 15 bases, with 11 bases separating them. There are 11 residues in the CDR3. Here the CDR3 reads CASSLSTRLFF. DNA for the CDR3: TGTGCCAGCAGCTTAAGTACGAGGCTGTTCTTC.

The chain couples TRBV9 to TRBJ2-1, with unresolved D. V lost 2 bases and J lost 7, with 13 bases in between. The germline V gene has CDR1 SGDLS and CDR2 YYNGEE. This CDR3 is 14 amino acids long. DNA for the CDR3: TGTGCCAGCAGCGTCCCCTCCTCCGGGAATGAGCAGTTCTTC. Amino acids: CASSVPSSGNEQFF.